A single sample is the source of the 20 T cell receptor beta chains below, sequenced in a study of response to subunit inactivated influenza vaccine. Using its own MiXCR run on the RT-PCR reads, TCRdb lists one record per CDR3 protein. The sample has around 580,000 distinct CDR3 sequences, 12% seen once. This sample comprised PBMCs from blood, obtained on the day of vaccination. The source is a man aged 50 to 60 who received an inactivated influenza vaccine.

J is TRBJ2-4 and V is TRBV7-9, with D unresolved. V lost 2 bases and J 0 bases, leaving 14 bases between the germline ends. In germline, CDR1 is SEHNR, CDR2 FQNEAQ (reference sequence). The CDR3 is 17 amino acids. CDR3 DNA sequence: TGTGCCAGCAGCTTATCGTCAACAGCACTAGCCAAAAACATTCAGTACTTC. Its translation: CASSLSSTALAKNIQYF.

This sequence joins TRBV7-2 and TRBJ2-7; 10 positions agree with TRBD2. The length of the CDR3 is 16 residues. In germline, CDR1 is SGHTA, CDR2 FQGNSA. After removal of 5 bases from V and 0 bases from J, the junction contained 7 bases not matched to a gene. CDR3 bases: TGTGCCAGCAGCCGGGGGGGGACTAGCGCCTCCTACGAGCAGTACTTC. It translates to CASSRGGTSASYEQYF. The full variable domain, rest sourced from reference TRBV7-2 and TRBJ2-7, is GAGVSQSPSNKVTEKGKDVELRCDPISGHTALYWYRQSLGQGLEFLIYFQGNSAPDKSGLPSDRFSAERTGGSVSTLTIQRTQQEDSAVYLCASSRGGTSASYEQYFGPGTRLTVT.

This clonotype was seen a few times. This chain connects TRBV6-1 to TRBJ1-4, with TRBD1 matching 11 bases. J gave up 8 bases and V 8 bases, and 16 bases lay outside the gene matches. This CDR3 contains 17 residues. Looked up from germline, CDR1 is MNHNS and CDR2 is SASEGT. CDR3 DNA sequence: TGTGCCAGCGCAGACCGGGACAGGGGGGCGTTAGGGGAAAAACTGTTTTTT. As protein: CASADRDRGALGEKLFF.

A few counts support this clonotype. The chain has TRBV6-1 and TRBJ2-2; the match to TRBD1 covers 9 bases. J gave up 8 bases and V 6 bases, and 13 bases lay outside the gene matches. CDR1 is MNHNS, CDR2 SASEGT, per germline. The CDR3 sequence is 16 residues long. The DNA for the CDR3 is TGTGCCAGCAGAAGACCGGGACAGGGTACCCCTGGGGAGCTGTTTTTT. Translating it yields CASRRPGQGTPGELFF.

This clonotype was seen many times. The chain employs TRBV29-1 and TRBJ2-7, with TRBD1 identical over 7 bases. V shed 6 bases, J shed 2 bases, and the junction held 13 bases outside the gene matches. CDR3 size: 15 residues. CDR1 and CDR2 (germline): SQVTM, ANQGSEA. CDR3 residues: CSVAGTEGGPYEQYF. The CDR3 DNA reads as TGCAGCGTCGCCGGGACCGAAGGGGGCCCCTACGAGCAGTACTTC.

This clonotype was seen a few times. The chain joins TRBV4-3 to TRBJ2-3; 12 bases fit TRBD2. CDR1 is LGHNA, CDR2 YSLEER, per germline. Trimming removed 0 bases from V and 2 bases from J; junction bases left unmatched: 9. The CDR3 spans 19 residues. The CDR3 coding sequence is TGCGCCAGCAGCCAAGAATACGGACTAGCGGGGACAGCCACAGATACGCAGTATTTT. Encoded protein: CASSQEYGLAGTATDTQYF.

This chain's CDR3 is CASSLDLDRALAGELFF. CDR3 DNA: TGTGCCAGCAGCTTGGACCTAGACAGGGCGTTAGCCGGGGAGCTGTTTTTT. The V and J genes are TRBV11-2 and TRBJ2-2; 7 nucleotides match TRBD1. This CDR3 spans 17 amino acids. Germline lookup yields CDR1 SGHAT and CDR2 FQNNGV. Trimming at V came to 3 bases and at J to 6 bases, leaving 13 bases not matched to a gene.

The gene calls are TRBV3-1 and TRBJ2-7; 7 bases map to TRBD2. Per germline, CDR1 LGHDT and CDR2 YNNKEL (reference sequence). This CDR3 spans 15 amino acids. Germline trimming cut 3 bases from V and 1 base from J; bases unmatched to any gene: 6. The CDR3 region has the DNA TGTGCCAGCAGCCATTGGCTAGCGGAATCCTACGAGCAGTACTTC. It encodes CASSHWLAESYEQYF.

The CDR3 reads CASSYTGDPVYEQYF. DNA of the CDR3: TGTGCCAGCAGTTACACAGGGGATCCCGTCTACGAGCAGTACTTC. The J gene is TRBJ2-7, the V gene TRBV6-5; 7 nucleotides line up with TRBD1. CDR1 is MNHEY, CDR2 SVGAGI, per germline. V shed 2 bases and J 3 bases; nucleotides not matched to a gene: 7. CDR3 length: 15 amino acids.

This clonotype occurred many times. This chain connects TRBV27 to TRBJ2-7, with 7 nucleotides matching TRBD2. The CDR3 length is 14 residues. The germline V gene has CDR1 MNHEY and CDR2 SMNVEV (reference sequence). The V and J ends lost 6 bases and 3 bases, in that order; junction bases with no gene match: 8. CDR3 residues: CASSFERDSYEQYF. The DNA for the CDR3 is TGTGCCAGCAGCTTCGAGCGGGATAGCTACGAGCAGTACTTC.

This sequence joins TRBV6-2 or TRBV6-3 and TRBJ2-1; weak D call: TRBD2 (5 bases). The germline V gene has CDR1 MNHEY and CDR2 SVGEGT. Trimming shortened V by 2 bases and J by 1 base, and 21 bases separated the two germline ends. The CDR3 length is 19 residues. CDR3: CASSYTPEHSGISYNEQFF. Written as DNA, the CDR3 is TGTGCCAGCAGTTACACCCCGGAGCATTCGGGGATTTCCTACAATGAGCAGTTCTTC.

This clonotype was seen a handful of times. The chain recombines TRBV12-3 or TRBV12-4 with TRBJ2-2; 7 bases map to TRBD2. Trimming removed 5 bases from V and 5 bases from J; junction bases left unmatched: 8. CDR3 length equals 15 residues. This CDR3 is CASSTAGGITGELFF. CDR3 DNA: TGTGCCAGCAGTACCGCCGGGGGGATTACCGGGGAGCTGTTTTTT.

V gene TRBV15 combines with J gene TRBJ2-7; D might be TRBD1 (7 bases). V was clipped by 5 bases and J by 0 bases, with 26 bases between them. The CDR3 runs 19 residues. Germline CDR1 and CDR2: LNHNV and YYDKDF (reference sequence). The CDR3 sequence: CATSGGGNKDRPYSYEQYF. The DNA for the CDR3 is TGTGCCACCAGCGGAGGGGGAAACAAGGACAGGCCCTACTCCTACGAGCAGTACTTC.

The CDR3, as DNA: TGTGCCAGCAGTTTAGAAGGGAGGGGGTATAATGGCTACACCTTC. Amino acids: CASSLEGRGYNGYTF. The rearrangement joins TRBV27 to TRBJ1-2; possibly TRBD1 for D (6 bases). CDR3 length: 15 amino acids. The germline V and J ends were trimmed by 2 bases and 6 bases, with 16 bases remaining between them. Germline CDR1 reads MNHEY; CDR2 reads SMNVEV (reference sequence).

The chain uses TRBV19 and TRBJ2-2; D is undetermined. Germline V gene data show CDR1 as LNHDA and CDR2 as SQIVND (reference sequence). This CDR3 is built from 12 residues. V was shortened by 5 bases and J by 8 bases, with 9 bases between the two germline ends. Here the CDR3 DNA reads TGTGCCAGTAGTGCCCCTGGGGGGGAGCTGTTTTTT. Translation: CASSAPGGELFF.

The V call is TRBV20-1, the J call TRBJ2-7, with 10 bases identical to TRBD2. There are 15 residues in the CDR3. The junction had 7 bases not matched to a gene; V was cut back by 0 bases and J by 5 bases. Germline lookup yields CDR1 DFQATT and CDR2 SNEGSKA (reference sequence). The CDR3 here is CSARDLSGRADEQYF. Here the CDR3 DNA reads TGCAGTGCTAGAGATTTGAGCGGGAGGGCCGACGAGCAGTACTTC.

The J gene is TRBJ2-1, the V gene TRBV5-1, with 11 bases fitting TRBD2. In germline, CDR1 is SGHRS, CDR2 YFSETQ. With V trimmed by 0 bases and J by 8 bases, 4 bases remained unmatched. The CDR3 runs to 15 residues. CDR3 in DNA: TGCGCCAGCAGCTTGGTAGCGGGGGGGCTGGATGAGCAGTTCTTC. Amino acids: CASSLVAGGLDEQFF.

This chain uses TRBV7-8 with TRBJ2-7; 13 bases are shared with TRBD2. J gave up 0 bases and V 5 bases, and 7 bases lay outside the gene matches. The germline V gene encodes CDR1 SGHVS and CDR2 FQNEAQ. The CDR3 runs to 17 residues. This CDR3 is CASSPTSGGTSSYEQYF. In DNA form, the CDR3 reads TGTGCCAGCAGCCCGACTAGCGGGGGGACGAGCTCCTACGAGCAGTACTTC. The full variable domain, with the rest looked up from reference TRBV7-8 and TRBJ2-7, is GAGVSQSPRYKVAKRGQDVALRCDPISGHVSLFWYQQALGQGPEFLTYFQNEAQLDKSGLPSDRFFAERPEGSVSTLKIQRTQQEDSAVYLCASSPTSGGTSSYEQYFGPGTRLTVT.

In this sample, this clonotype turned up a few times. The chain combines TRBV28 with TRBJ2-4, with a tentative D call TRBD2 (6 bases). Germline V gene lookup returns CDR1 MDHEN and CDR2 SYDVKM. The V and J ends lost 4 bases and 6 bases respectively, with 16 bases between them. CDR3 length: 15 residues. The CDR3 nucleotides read TGTGCCAGCAGTTCACCTGGCGGGACCTTAAACATTCAGTACTTC. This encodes CASSSPGGTLNIQYF.

The CDR3 DNA is TGTGCCTGGAGTGTACTTGGACAGTTTACAGATACGCAGTATTTT. Translating it yields CAWSVLGQFTDTQYF. The chain links TRBV30 to TRBJ2-3; maybe TRBD1 (6 bases). CDR3 length: 15 amino acids. Trimming shortened V by 0 bases and J by 3 bases, and 13 bases separated the two germline ends. Germline V gene data show CDR1 as GTSNPN and CDR2 as SVGIG (reference sequence).